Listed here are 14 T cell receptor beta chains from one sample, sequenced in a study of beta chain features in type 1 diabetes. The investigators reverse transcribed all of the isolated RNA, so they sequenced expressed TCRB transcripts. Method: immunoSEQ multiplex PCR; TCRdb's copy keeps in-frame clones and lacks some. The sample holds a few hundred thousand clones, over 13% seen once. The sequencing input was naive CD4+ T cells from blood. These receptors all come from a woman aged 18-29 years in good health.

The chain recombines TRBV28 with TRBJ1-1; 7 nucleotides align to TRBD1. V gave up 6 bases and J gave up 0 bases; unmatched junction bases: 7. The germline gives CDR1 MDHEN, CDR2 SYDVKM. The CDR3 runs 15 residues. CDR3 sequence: CASSRRDSLNTEAFF. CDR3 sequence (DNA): TGTGCCAGCAGCCGAAGGGACAGCTTGAACACTGAAGCTTTCTTT.

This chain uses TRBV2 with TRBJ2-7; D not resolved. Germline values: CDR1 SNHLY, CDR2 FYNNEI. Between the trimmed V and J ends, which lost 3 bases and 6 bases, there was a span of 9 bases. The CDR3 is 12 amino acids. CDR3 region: CASSDPLPEQYF. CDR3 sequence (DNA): TGTGCCAGCAGTGATCCCCTCCCCGAGCAGTACTTC. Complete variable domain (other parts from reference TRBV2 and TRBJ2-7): EPEVTQTPSHQVTQMGQEVILRCVPISNHLYFYWYRQILGQKVEFLVSFYNNEISEKSEIFDDQFSVERPDGSNFTLKIRSTKLEDSAMYFCASSDPLPEQYFGPGTRLTVT.

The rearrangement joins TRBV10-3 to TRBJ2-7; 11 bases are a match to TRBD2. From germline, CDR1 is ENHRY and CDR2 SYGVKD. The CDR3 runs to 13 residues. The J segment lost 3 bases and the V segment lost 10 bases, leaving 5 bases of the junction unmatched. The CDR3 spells CATDTSGSYEQYF. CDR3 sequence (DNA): TGTGCCACCGATACTAGCGGGAGCTACGAGCAGTACTTC.

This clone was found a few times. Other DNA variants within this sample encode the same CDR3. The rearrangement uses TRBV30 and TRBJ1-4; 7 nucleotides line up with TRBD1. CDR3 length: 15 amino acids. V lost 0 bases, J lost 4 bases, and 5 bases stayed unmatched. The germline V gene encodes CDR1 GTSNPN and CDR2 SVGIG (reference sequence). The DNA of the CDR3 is TGTGCCTGGAGTGTTGGGGACAGCGATAATGAAAAACTGTTTTTT. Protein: CAWSVGDSDNEKLFF.

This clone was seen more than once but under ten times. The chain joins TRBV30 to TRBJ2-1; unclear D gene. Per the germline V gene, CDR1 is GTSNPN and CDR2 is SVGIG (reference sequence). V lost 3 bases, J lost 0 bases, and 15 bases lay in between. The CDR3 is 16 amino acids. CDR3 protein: CAWSKSAALSYNEQFF. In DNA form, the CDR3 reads TGTGCCTGGAGCAAAAGTGCGGCACTCTCCTACAATGAGCAGTTCTTC.

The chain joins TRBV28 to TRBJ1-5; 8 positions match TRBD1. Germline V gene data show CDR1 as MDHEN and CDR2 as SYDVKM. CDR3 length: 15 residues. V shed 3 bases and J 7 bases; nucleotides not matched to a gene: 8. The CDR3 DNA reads TGTGCCAGCAGTTTGACAACAGGGGGGGACCAGCCCCAGCATTTT. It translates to CASSLTTGGDQPQHF.

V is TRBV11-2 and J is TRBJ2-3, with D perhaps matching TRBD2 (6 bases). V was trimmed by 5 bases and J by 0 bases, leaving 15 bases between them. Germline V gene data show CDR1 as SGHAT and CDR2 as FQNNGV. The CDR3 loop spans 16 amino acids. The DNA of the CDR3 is TGTGCCAGCAGCCTCCGGATCGGGACTAGCACAGATACGCAGTATTTT. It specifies CASSLRIGTSTDTQYF.

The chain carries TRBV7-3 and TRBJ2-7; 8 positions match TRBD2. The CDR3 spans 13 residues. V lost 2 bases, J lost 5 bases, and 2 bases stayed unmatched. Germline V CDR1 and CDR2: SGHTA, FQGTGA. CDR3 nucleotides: TGTGCCAGCAGCTTAGCGGGAGGCCACGAGCAGTACTTC. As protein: CASSLAGGHEQYF.

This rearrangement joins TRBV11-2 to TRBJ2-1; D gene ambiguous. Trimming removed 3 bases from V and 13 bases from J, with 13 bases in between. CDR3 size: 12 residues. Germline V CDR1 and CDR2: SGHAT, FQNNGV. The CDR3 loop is CASSLASGGQFF. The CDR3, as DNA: TGTGCCAGCAGCTTGGCTAGTGGCGGTCAGTTCTTC.

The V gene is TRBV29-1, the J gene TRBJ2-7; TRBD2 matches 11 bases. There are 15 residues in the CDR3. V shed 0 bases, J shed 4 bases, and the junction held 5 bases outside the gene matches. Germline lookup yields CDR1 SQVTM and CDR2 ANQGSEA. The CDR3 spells CSVEEGTSGYYEQYF. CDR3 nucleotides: TGCAGCGTTGAAGAGGGGACTAGCGGTTATTACGAGCAGTACTTC.

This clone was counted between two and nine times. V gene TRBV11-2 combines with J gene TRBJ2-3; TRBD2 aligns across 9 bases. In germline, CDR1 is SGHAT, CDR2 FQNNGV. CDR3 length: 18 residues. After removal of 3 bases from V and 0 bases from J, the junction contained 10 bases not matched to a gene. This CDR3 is CASSFSSLAGLSTDTQYF. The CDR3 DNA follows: TGTGCCAGCAGCTTTTCGTCGCTAGCGGGACTGAGCACAGATACGCAGTATTTT.

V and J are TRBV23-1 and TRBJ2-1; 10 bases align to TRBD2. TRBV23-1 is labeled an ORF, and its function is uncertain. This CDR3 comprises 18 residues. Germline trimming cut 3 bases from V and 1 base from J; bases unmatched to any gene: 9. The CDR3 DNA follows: TGCGCCAGCAGTCAGGGGGGAACTAGCGGGATATCCTACAATGAGCAGTTCTTC. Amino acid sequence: CASSQGGTSGISYNEQFF.

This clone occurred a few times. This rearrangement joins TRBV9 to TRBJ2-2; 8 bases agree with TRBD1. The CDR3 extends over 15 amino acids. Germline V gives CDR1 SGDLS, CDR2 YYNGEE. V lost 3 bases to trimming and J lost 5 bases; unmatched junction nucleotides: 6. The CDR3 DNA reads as TGTGCCAGCAGCGCGACAGGGGTAGGGACCGGGGAGCTGTTTTTT. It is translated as CASSATGVGTGELFF.

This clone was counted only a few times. The CDR3: CASRLAGVSEQFF. The CDR3 nucleotides are TGTGCCAGCAGACTAGCGGGAGTCAGTGAGCAGTTCTTC. The V gene is TRBV5-4, the J gene TRBJ2-1, with 11 bases matching TRBD2. The CDR3 consists of 13 residues. Trimming cost V 5 bases and J 9 bases; bases outside gene matches: 4. Looked up from germline, CDR1 is SGHNT and CDR2 is YYREEE (reference sequence).